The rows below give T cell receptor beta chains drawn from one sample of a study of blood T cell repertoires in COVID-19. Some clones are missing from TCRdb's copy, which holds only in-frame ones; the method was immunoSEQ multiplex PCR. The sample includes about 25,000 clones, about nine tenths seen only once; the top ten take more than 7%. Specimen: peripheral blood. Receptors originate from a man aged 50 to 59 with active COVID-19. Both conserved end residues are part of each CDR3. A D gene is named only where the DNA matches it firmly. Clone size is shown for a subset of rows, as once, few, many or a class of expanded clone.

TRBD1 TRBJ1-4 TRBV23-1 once TGCGCCAGTCAGACAGGGTCGGGGGAAAAACTGTTTTTT CASQTGSGEKLFF
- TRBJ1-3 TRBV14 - TGTGCCAGCAGCCAACAAATTTCAGGGATCGGTAACACCATATATTTT CASSQQISGIGNTIYF
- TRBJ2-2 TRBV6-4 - TGTGCCAGCAGTGAACAGCCGAACACCGGGGAGCTGTTTTTT CASSEQPNTGELFF
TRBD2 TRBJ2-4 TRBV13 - TGTGCCAGCTGCTGCGTAGCGGGAGGGAAAAACATTCAGTACTTC CASCCVAGGKNIQYF
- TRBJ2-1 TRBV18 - TGTGCCAGCTCACCAGGGGGCAGGGTGGCTTCCTACAATGAGCAGTTCTTC CASSPGGRVASYNEQFF
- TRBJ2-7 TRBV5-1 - TGCGCCAGCAGCTTGGGGCGGACGGGGTTGGGGCAGTACTTC CASSLGRTGLGQYF
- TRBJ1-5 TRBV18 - TGTGCCAGCTCACGAGAACAGGCCGATCAGCCCCAGCATTTT CASSREQADQPQHF
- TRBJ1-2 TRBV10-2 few TGCGCCAGCAGTGGCAGGCCTAACTATGGCTACACCTTC CASSGRPNYGYTF
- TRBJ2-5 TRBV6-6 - TGTGCCAGCATGGGGGGACAGACCCAGTACTTC CASMGGQTQYF
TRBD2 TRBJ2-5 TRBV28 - TGTGCCAGCAGTCCCCTGGGGGTAGCGGGGATAGAGACCCAGTACTTC CASSPLGVAGIETQYF
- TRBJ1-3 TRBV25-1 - TGTGCCAGCAGTGACTCCTCCCGAGGCTCTGGAAACACCATATATTTT CASSDSSRGSGNTIYF
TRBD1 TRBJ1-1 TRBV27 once TGTGCCAGCAGTTTATGGGGACAGGGGGCTTCGTCTGAAGCTTTCTTT CASSLWGQGASSEAFF
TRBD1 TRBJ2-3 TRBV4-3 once TGCGCCAGCAGGGTGGACAGGGTGAGCACAGATACGCAGTATTTT CASRVDRVSTDTQYF
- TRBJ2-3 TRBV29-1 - TGCAGCGTTGAACTCCCCCGCGGTGGCGGAGGGGCAGATACGCAGTATTTT CSVELPRGGGGADTQYF
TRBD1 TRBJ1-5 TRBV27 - TGTGCCAGCAGCCTGACAGGGACGGTTGCTAGCAATCAGCCCCAGCATTTT CASSLTGTVASNQPQHF
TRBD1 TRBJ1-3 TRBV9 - TGTGCCAGCAGCTCTCCAGGGGGCTCTGGAAACACCATATATTTT CASSSPGGSGNTIYF
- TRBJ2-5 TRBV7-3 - TGTGCCAGCAGCTTAATGGGGGCAGAGACCCAGTACTTC CASSLMGAETQYF
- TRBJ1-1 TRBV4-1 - TGCGCCAGCAGTCACCCGAAGGGGCCGAGCACTGAAGCTTTCTTT CASSHPKGPSTEAFF
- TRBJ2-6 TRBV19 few TGTGCCAGTATGGACAGGCGGAGGGCTTCTGGGGCCAACGTCCTGACTTTC CASMDRRRASGANVLTF
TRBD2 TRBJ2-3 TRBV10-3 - TGTGCCATCAGTGAGCGTCGGGGTAGCGGGAGTTCATTGGATACGCAGTATTTT CAISERRGSGSSLDTQYF
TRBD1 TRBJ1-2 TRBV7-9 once TGTGCCAGCAGCTCCGGACAGGGACGGGCCTATGGCTACACCTTC CASSSGQGRAYGYTF
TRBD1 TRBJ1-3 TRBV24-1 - TGTGCCACCAGTGATTTGGGGACAGTGTATTTT CATSDLGTVYF
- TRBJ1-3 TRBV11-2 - TGTGCCAGCAGCCCGAGACAGGTAGCTGCGCCTGGAAACACCATATATTTT CASSPRQVAAPGNTIYF